This T cell receptor (beta chain) was recovered during a study of OX40 agonist ivuxolimab in advanced cancers. Across the whole study: In this cohort, patients received ivuxolimab, an agonistic anti-OX40 (CD134) antibody. Dose-escalation patients were diagnosed with hepatocellular carcinoma, melanoma, renal cell cancer or head and neck cancer. Study outcomes and limitations: There were, on average, more expanded clones in CD8+ T cells than in CD4+.

The CDR3 totals 15 residues. The V gene lost 0 bases and the J gene lost 7 bases, with 14 bases spanning the gap. The V gene's germline CDR1 is SGHRS and CDR2 YFSETQ. About this clone: Its target is unknown.

Sequenced by immunoSEQ multiplex PCR; TCRdb stores in-frame clones only, minus some. The data contain tens of thousands of clones, over 80% of them singletons. This chain links TRBV5-1 with TRBJ2-4; the D gene is possibly TRBD2 (5 bases). The TCR was taken from an adult with an advanced solid tumor such as melanoma, head and neck, liver or kidney cancer. The source material was CD4+ or CD8+ T cells sorted from blood, sampled in a trial of the OX40 agonist ivuxolimab. DNA for the CDR3: TGCGCCAGCAGCTTGGGAGGGCAGGATGGGAACATTCAGTACTTC. Translating it yields CASSLGGQDGNIQYF.